These 21 T cell receptor beta chains were all obtained from the same sample, sequenced in a study of Graves' ophthalmopathy and Graves' hyperthyroidism. RNA transcripts provided the template for amplifying TCR beta CDR3 regions. Following a first-round RT-PCR that used HTBI primers, a second-round multiplex PCR was carried out. Each CDR3 protein is one row after TCRdb ran MiXCR on the multiplex PCR reads. This sample has around 1,200,000 distinct CDR3 sequences; less than 45% occur once, and the top ten carry approximately 12%. Sample: peripheral blood or thyroid tissue (not recorded which). The source of these receptors is an adult man with Graves' hyperthyroidism.

This chain joins TRBV20-1 and TRBJ2-5, with D perhaps matching TRBD1 (6 bases). This CDR3 has 14 amino acids. Trimming pared 5 bases from V and 5 bases from J, leaving 18 bases between. Germline V gene lookup returns CDR1 DFQATT and CDR2 SNEGSKA (reference sequence). DNA of the CDR3: TGCAGTGCTCGGGACACCAACCGTTGGGAGACCCAGTACTTC. This sequence encodes CSARDTNRWETQYF.

Regarding this clonotype: The CDR3 end shows no conserved phenylalanine or tryptophan, and so a read error is likely. The DNA is left out, because the CDR3 cannot be placed on it with certainty; the CDR3 is given as TCRdb lists it. The chain couples TRBV29-1 to TRBJ1-2; the table's D call, TRBD1, was not checked against the DNA. The CDR3 length equals 10 residues, ends included. In germline, CDR1 is SQVTM, CDR2 ANQGSEA. The CDR3: CSVGGPKNPY.

With respect to this clonotype: At one end, the junction sequence differs from germline, possibly due to a read error. The chain joins TRBV10-3 to TRBJ2-2, with D hard to call. CDR3 length equals 15 residues. CDR1 and CDR2 from the germline V gene are ENHRY and SYGVKD. CDR3 loop: CASSYSGPETGELFF. DNA of the CDR3: TGTGCCAGCAGTTACTCTGGGCCGGAAACCGGGGAGCTGTTTTTT.

This clonotype occurred many times. The V call is TRBV27, the J call TRBJ1-6; 10 bases are a match to TRBD1. The CDR3 is made up of 14 amino acids. Germline values: CDR1 MNHEY, CDR2 SMNVEV (reference sequence). Trimming at V came to 6 bases and at J to 5 bases, leaving 1 base not matched to a gene. The chain's CDR3 is CASRGTGDNSPLHF. CDR3 sequence (DNA): TGTGCCAGCAGAGGGACAGGGGATAATTCACCCCTCCACTTT.

This clonotype was found many times. The chain is built from TRBV14 and TRBJ1-2; no definite D call. CDR1 and CDR2 from the germline V gene are SGHDN and FVKESK. This CDR3 spans 12 amino acids. The V gene lost 3 bases and the J gene lost 7 bases, with 9 bases spanning the gap. The CDR3 loop is CASSQRQRGYTF. In DNA form, the CDR3 reads TGTGCCAGCAGCCAGCGGCAGCGTGGCTACACCTTC. Full variable domain (outside the CDR3, taken from reference TRBV14 and TRBJ1-2): EAGVTQFPSHSVIEKGQTVTLRCDPISGHDNLYWYRRVMGKEIKFLLHFVKESKQDESGMPNNRFLAERTGGTYSTLKVQPAELEDSGVYFCASSQRQRGYTFGSGTRLTVV.

This clonotype was observed a few times. Written as DNA, the CDR3 is TGTGCCAGCAGTTACCAAGCGGGAGTCGAGACCCAGTACTTC. Amino acids: CASSYQAGVETQYF. The chain recombines TRBV6-2 or TRBV6-3 with TRBJ2-5; 8 positions match TRBD2. The CDR3 is made up of 14 amino acids. Germline assignment: CDR1 MNHEY and CDR2 SVGEGT. Losses at the gene ends were 2 bases for V and 5 bases for J; bases not matched to a gene: 4.

This chain uses TRBV9 with TRBJ1-2; D unclear. The V and J ends lost 2 bases and 7 bases respectively, with 18 bases between them. CDR1 is SGDLS, CDR2 YYNGEE, per germline. The CDR3 covers 15 residues. CDR3 bases: TGTGCCAGCAGCGTTGATCCCAATCTAGCCGGTGGCTACACCTTC. This gives the protein CASSVDPNLAGGYTF.

This clonotype was detected only a few times. The chain joins TRBV20-1 to TRBJ2-2; no clear D gene. The V gene lost 5 bases and the J gene lost 6 bases, with 10 bases spanning the gap. The germline CDR1 and CDR2 sequences are DFQATT and SNEGSKA (reference sequence). CDR3 size: 12 residues. CDR3 nucleotides: TGCAGTGCTCACGTGGGGTCCGGGGAGCTGTTTTTT. Amino acids: CSAHVGSGELFF.

This clonotype was detected many times. The chain uses TRBV19 and TRBJ1-5; D is possibly TRBD1 (5 bases). Germline V gene lookup returns CDR1 LNHDA and CDR2 SQIVND (reference sequence). V lost 7 bases to trimming and J lost 4 bases, with 14 bases between them. This CDR3 comprises 14 residues. For the CDR3, the DNA is TGTGCCAGTACCGTGGGACCGGGGAATCAGCCCCAGCATTTT. Residues: CASTVGPGNQPQHF.

The chain carries TRBV7-2 and TRBJ1-6, with TRBD1 matching 7 bases. The CDR3 covers 14 residues. The V segment lost 6 bases and the J segment 5 bases; nucleotides outside the gene matches: 4. Germline CDR1 SGHTA, CDR2 FQGNSA. For the CDR3, the DNA is TGTGCCAGCAGTCAGGGGGTTAATAATTCACCCCTCCACTTT. Amino acids: CASSQGVNNSPLHF.

This clonotype was seen only a few times. The CDR3 loop is CATSWDLGGYTF. The CDR3 region has the DNA TGTGCCACTTCCTGGGACCTGGGGGGCTACACCTTC. V gene TRBV15 combines with J gene TRBJ1-2; D is perhaps TRBD1 (5 bases). Between the trimmed V and J ends, which lost 9 bases and 8 bases, there was a span of 16 bases. Germline V CDR1 and CDR2: LNHNV, YYDKDF (reference sequence). The CDR3 loop spans 12 amino acids.

This chain connects TRBV29-1 to TRBJ2-5, with 9 bases identical to TRBD2. The DNA end is more similar to TRBJ2-1, so the J call may be wrong. CDR3 size: 13 residues. The germline V gene encodes CDR1 SQVTM and CDR2 ANQGSEA. The CDR3 DNA is TGCAGCGGGGTGGCTAGCGGGACTTATGAGCAGTTCTTC. Its translation: CSGVASGTYEQFF.

This rearrangement joins TRBV9 to TRBJ1-2, with 10 bases identical to TRBD1. CDR1 is SGDLS and CDR2 is YYNGEE in the germline V gene. Trimming cost V 4 bases and J 2 bases; bases outside gene matches: 5. The CDR3 extends over 15 amino acids. The CDR3 sequence is CASSRQGAPNYGYTF. The CDR3 DNA is TGTGCCAGCAGCCGACAGGGGGCACCAAACTATGGCTACACCTTC.

This chain connects TRBV20-1 to TRBJ1-2; tentative D call: TRBD1 (5 bases). This CDR3 region has 11 residues. Germline V gene sequence: CDR1 DFQATT, CDR2 SNEGSKA (reference sequence). The germline V and J ends were trimmed by 5 bases and 8 bases, with 12 bases remaining between them. CDR3 bases: TGCAGTGCTCCACGCGGGGCGGGCTACACCTTC. As protein: CSAPRGAGYTF.

Concerning this clonotype: Because it lacks the conserved phenylalanine or tryptophan at the end, this CDR3 is likely a read error. The gene calls are TRBV28 and TRBJ1-1, with a possible D match to TRBD1 (5 bases). The CDR3 consists of 12 residues. Per germline, CDR1 MDHEN and CDR2 SYDVKM. Trimming stripped 4 bases from V and 8 bases from J, with 11 bases between. CDR3 bases: TGTGCCAGCAGTTCGGGGGAACCGGAAGCTTTCTCT. Its protein product is CASSSGEPEAFS.

This clonotype was recorded a few times. V gene TRBV9 combines with J gene TRBJ2-6; D not resolved. Looked up from germline, CDR1 is SGDLS and CDR2 is YYNGEE. This CDR3 is 19 amino acids long. V gave up 4 bases and J gave up 4 bases, with 24 bases separating them. CDR3 region: CASSQDSLGTASGANVLTF. CDR3 nucleotides: TGTGCCAGCAGCCAAGACTCCCTAGGCACGGCTTCAGGGGCCAACGTCCTGACTTTC.

This clonotype came up a few times. The chain carries TRBV12-3 or TRBV12-4 and TRBJ2-7; D possibly corresponds to TRBD2 (5 bases). The V end lost 7 bases, the J end lost 0 bases, and 13 bases lay between the germline ends. The CDR3 is 14 residues long. CDR3 sequence: CASTARGFSYEQYF. Here the CDR3 DNA reads TGTGCCAGCACCGCCCGGGGATTCTCCTACGAGCAGTACTTC.

V gene TRBV7-2 combines with J gene TRBJ1-5; TRBD1 might be the D (5 bases). The CDR3 extends over 18 amino acids. Between the trimmed V and J ends, which lost 5 bases and 11 bases, there was a span of 31 bases. Germline V gene data show CDR1 as SGHTA and CDR2 as FQGNSA. The CDR3 DNA follows: TGTGCCAGCAGCCCGCAGGGTACTAGCGGGAGTCGGGGGGAGACCCAGCATTTT. This sequence encodes CASSPQGTSGSRGETQHF.

Concerning this clonotype: This could be a read error, since a much larger clone is one nucleotide away. The chain employs TRBV19 and TRBJ1-1; 8 nucleotides align to TRBD1. Germline loops: CDR1 LNHDA, CDR2 SQIVND (reference sequence). The CDR3 sequence is 14 residues long. Trimming at V came to 3 bases and at J to 4 bases, leaving 4 bases not matched to a gene. CDR3 in DNA: TGTGCCAGTAGTATCGCCGGACAGGGCACTGAAGCTTTCTTT. This encodes CASSIAGQGTEAFF.

The chain is built from TRBV5-1 and TRBJ1-2; unclear D gene. Germline CDR1 reads SGHRS; CDR2 reads YFSETQ. The V gene lost 4 bases and the J gene lost 3 bases, with 10 bases spanning the gap. This CDR3 is 13 amino acids long. The CDR3 DNA reads TGCGCCAGCAGCGGGCCGGCAGACTATGGCTACACCTTC. As protein: CASSGPADYGYTF. Variable domain in full (rest from reference TRBV5-1 and TRBJ1-2): KAGVTQTPRYLIKTRGQQVTLSCSPISGHRSVSWYQQTPGQGLQFLFEYFSETQRNKGNFPGRFSGRQFSNSRSEMNVSTLELGDSALYLCASSGPADYGYTFGSGTRLTVV.

This rearrangement joins TRBV28 to TRBJ2-7; 10 bases match TRBD2. Germline CDR1 and CDR2: MDHEN and SYDVKM. The CDR3 runs to 16 residues. V shed 10 bases, J shed 1 base, and the junction held 13 bases outside the gene matches. The CDR3 loop reads CATQRLVAGGSYEQYF. CDR3 DNA: TGTGCCACTCAACGGTTAGTAGCGGGAGGATCCTACGAGCAGTACTTC.